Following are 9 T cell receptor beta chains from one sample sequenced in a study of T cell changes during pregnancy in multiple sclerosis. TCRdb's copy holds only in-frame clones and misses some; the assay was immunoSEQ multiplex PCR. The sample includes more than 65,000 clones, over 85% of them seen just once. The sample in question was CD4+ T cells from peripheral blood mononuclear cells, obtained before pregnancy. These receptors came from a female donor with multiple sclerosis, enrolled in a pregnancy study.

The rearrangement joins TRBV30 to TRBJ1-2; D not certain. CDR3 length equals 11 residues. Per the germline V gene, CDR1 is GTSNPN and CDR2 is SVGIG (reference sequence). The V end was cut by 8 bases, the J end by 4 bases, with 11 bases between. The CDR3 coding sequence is TGTGCCCGGGCGGGGTCCTATGGCTACACCTTC. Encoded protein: CARAGSYGYTF.

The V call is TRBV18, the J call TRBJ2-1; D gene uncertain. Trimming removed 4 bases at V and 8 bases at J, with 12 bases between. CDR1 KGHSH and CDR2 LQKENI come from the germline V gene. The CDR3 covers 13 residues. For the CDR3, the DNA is TGTGCCAGCTCACTACACCAGGAAGATGAGCAGTTCTTC. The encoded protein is CASSLHQEDEQFF.

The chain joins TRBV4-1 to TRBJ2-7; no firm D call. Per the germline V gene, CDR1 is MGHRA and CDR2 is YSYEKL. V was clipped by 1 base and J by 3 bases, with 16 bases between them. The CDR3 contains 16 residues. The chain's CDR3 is CASSQARIDGNYEQYF. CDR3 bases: TGCGCCAGCAGCCAAGCTAGGATCGACGGAAACTACGAGCAGTACTTC.

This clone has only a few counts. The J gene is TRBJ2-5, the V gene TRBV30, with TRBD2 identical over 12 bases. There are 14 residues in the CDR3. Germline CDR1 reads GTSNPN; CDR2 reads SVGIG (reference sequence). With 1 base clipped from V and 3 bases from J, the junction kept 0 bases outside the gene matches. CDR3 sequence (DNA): TGTGCCTGGAGTGGACTAGCGGGAGAAGAGACCCAGTACTTC. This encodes CAWSGLAGEETQYF.

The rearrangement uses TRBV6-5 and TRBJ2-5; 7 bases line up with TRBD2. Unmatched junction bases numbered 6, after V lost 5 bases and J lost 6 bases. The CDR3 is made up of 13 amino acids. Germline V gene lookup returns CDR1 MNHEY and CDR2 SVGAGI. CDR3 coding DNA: TGTGCCAGCAGTACTGGGAGGGTTAAGACCCAGTACTTC. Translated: CASSTGRVKTQYF.

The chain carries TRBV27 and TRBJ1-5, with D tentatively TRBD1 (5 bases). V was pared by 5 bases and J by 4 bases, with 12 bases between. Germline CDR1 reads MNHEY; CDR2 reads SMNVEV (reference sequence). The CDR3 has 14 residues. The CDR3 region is CASSPWDFNQPQHF. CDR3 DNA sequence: TGTGCCAGCAGTCCGTGGGACTTTAATCAGCCCCAGCATTTT.

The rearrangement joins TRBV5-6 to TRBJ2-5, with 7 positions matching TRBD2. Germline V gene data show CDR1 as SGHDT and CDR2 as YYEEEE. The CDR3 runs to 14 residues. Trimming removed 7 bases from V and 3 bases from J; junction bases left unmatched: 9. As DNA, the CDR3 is TGTGCCAGCGGCACTGGGGGAGGGAAAGAGACCCAGTACTTC. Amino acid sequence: CASGTGGGKETQYF.

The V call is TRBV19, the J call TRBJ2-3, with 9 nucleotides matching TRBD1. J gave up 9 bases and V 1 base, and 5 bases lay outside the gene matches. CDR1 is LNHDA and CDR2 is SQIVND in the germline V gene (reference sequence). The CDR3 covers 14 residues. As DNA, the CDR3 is TGTGCCAGTAGTATAGGGACAGGGGTAGGGACGCAGTATTTT. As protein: CASSIGTGVGTQYF.

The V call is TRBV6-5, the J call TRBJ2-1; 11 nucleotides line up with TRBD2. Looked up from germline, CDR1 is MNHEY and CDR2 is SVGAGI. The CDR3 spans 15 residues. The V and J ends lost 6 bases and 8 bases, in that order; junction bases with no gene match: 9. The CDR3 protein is CASSTGTSGNDEQFF. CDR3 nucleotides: TGTGCCAGCAGCACCGGGACTAGCGGCAACGATGAGCAGTTCTTC.